The 27 T cell receptor beta chains in this list originate from one sample, sequenced in a study of early T cells in non-severe SARS-CoV-2 infection. TCRdb fed the 5' RACE reads into MiXCR, producing one record per CDR3 protein. The table includes roughly 120,000 distinct CDR3 sequences, roughly 12% detected once. This specimen was whole blood, taken at baseline. The receptors derive from an adult who was a healthcare worker with PCR-confirmed SARS-CoV-2 infection or an uninfected control (not recorded which).

This clonotype has only a few counts. The V call is TRBV5-1, the J call TRBJ2-7; 7 bases match TRBD1. V dropped 4 bases and J dropped 3; count of bases not matched to a gene: 7. The CDR3 loop spans 14 amino acids. Germline V gene sequence: CDR1 SGHRS, CDR2 YFSETQ. The CDR3 reads CASSKDTGDYEQYF. The CDR3 coding sequence is TGCGCCAGCAGCAAGGACACAGGGGACTACGAGCAGTACTTC.

This clonotype was recorded a few times. The gene calls are TRBV5-4 and TRBJ2-7; perhaps D is TRBD1 or TRBD2 (5 bases each). Trimming took 6 bases from V and 5 from J, leaving 18 bases between them. The CDR3 contains 14 residues. CDR1 SGHNT and CDR2 YYREEE come from the germline V gene (reference sequence). The CDR3 nucleotides are TGTGCCAGCACCCTCTGGGGGAGTAATCACGAGCAGTACTTC. This gives the protein CASTLWGSNHEQYF.

The chain recombines TRBV28 with TRBJ2-1; D could derive from TRBD1 or TRBD2 (6 bases each). From germline, CDR1 is MDHEN and CDR2 SYDVKM. The CDR3 is made up of 12 amino acids. Between the trimmed V and J ends, which lost 1 base and 14 bases, there was a span of 12 bases. The CDR3 nucleotides read TGTGCCAGCAGTTTATCCGGGGGCACGGAGTTCTTC. It yields the protein CASSLSGGTEFF.

The rearrangement links TRBV30 to TRBJ1-1; no definite D call. The length of the CDR3 is 15 residues. Trimming removed 2 bases from V and 6 bases from J, with 19 bases in between. Germline V gene data show CDR1 as GTSNPN and CDR2 as SVGIG (reference sequence). The CDR3 DNA reads as TGTGCCTGGAGTCCGACGGACGCAGTCTACTCTGAAGCTTTCTTT. Protein: CAWSPTDAVYSEAFF.

This clonotype appeared a few times. This chain links TRBV20-1 with TRBJ2-1; TRBD2 agrees at 11 bases. With 6 bases clipped from V and 6 bases from J, the junction kept 7 bases outside the gene matches. Per the germline V gene, CDR1 is DFQATT and CDR2 is SNEGSKA (reference sequence). The CDR3 is made up of 14 amino acids. The CDR3 nucleotides read TGCAGTGCGTATACTAGCGGGAGAATCAATGAGCAGTTCTTC. Translation gives CSAYTSGRINEQFF.

This clonotype was observed a handful of times. In nucleotides, the CDR3 is TGTGCCACCTCATTTCCGGATACGCAGTATTTT. It is translated as CATSFPDTQYF. The chain combines TRBV2 with TRBJ2-3; no definite D call. V was cut by 10 bases and J by 6 bases, with 11 bases left in between. Germline V gene data show CDR1 as SNHLY and CDR2 as FYNNEI. The CDR3 runs to 11 residues.

This chain links TRBV27 with TRBJ1-5; possibly TRBD1 for D (6 bases). Germline V CDR1 and CDR2: MNHEY, SMNVEV (reference sequence). The CDR3 sequence is 15 residues long. V was cut by 2 bases and J by 3 bases, with 11 bases left in between. The CDR3 DNA reads TGTGCCAGCAGTTTAACGGGACATCTCAATCAGCCCCAGCATTTT. Its protein is CASSLTGHLNQPQHF.

This clonotype was counted only a few times. The chain employs TRBV29-1 and TRBJ1-2; D is unresolved. Germline V CDR1 and CDR2: SQVTM, ANQGSEA. The CDR3 has 8 residues. V lost 4 bases, J lost 8 bases, and 2 bases lay in between. The CDR3 region is CSVGGYTF. CDR3 nucleotide sequence: TGCAGCGTTGGAGGCTACACCTTC.

In its sample, this clonotype was seen a few times. The J gene is TRBJ2-1, the V gene TRBV29-1; 7 positions agree with TRBD1. J lost 8 bases, V lost 7 bases, and 8 bases had no gene match. The CDR3 is made up of 12 amino acids. CDR1 and CDR2 (germline): SQVTM, ANQGSEA. This CDR3 is CSATSQGDEQFF. The CDR3 DNA sequence: TGCAGCGCCACCTCCCAGGGGGATGAGCAGTTCTTC.

This clonotype was found a few times. V usage is TRBV2 and J usage is TRBJ2-1; maybe TRBD1 (5 bases). Germline V lookup: CDR1 SNHLY, CDR2 FYNNEI. Trimming left V 7 bases short and J 0 bases short, with 13 bases between. The CDR3 has 15 amino acids. The CDR3 is CASNKDKTSYNEQFF. The CDR3, as DNA: TGTGCCAGCAACAAGGACAAAACCTCCTACAATGAGCAGTTCTTC.

The chain employs TRBV20-1 and TRBJ2-7; 14 nucleotides align to TRBD2. There are 13 residues in the CDR3. The ends lost 6 bases at V and 12 bases at J; junction bases unmatched: 10. CDR1 is DFQATT, CDR2 SNEGSKA, per germline (reference sequence). The CDR3 spells CSARAGTSGRRYF. The CDR3 nucleotides are TGCAGTGCCAGGGCCGGGACTAGCGGGAGACGGTACTTC.

This clonotype was seen at least ten times. The J gene is TRBJ1-1, the V gene TRBV10-3; D gene ambiguous. Trimming left V 4 bases short and J 11 bases short, with 11 bases between. The CDR3 covers 11 residues. Germline V CDR1 and CDR2: ENHRY, SYGVKD. CDR3 coding DNA: TGTGCCATCAGTGGAGGATCGGAGGCTTTCTTT. Translation: CAISGGSEAFF.

The chain joins TRBV5-1 to TRBJ2-3; TRBD2 matches 8 bases. Germline CDR1 SGHRS, CDR2 YFSETQ. Trimming removed 0 bases from V and 1 base from J; junction bases left unmatched: 4. The CDR3 spans 16 residues. CDR3 nucleotides: TGCGCCAGCAGCTTGGTTACTAGCGGCCGCACAGATACGCAGTATTTT. It translates to CASSLVTSGRTDTQYF.

The chain links TRBV3-1 to TRBJ2-2; TRBD1 agrees at 7 bases. V lost 3 bases to trimming and J lost 7 bases; unmatched junction nucleotides: 8. The V gene's germline CDR1 is LGHDT and CDR2 YNNKEL (reference sequence). CDR3 length equals 15 residues. The CDR3 region is CASSHRRQGGGELFF. Written as DNA, the CDR3 is TGTGCCAGCAGCCATAGGAGACAGGGCGGCGGGGAGCTGTTTTTT.

The rearrangement joins TRBV9 to TRBJ2-2; D not certain. Trimming pared 1 base from V and 0 bases from J, leaving 10 bases between. This CDR3 region has 16 residues. Per the germline V gene, CDR1 is SGDLS and CDR2 is YYNGEE. DNA of the CDR3: TGTGCCAGCAGCGTAAGGCCCTCTGCGAACACCGGGGAGCTGTTTTTT. As protein: CASSVRPSANTGELFF.

This sequence joins TRBV25-1 and TRBJ1-1; tentatively, D is TRBD1 (5 bases). V was shortened by 4 bases and J by 0 bases, with 9 bases between the two germline ends. CDR1 is MGHDK, CDR2 SYGVNS, per germline. This CDR3 region has 14 residues. CDR3 nucleotide sequence: TGTGCCAGCAGTGCGGGACGCATGAACACTGAAGCTTTCTTT. Its translation: CASSAGRMNTEAFF.

This clonotype has more than one count but fewer than ten. The rearrangement links TRBV7-9 to TRBJ2-1, with D maybe TRBD2 (6 bases). The CDR3 loop spans 15 amino acids. Germline values: CDR1 SEHNR, CDR2 FQNEAQ (reference sequence). Trimming pared 2 bases from V and 5 bases from J, leaving 13 bases between. In DNA, the CDR3 is TGTGCCAGCAGCTTAAATACGGGAGTACACAATGAGCAGTTCTTC. Amino acids: CASSLNTGVHNEQFF.

The rearrangement uses TRBV4-1 and TRBJ2-4; TRBD1 agrees at 9 bases. CDR1 and CDR2 from the germline V gene are MGHRA and YSYEKL. This CDR3 has 12 residues. The trim removed 4 bases at V and 9 bases at J, leaving 1 base unmatched. CDR3 DNA: TGCGCCAGCAGCCCGGACAGGGGCATTCAGTACTTC. Its translation is CASSPDRGIQYF.

This clonotype was seen ten or more times. V and J are TRBV6-2 or TRBV6-3 and TRBJ2-1, with TRBD2 matching over 11 bases. From germline, CDR1 is MNHEY and CDR2 SVGEGT. J gave up 3 bases and V 5 bases, and 12 bases lay outside the gene matches. The CDR3 covers 18 residues. CDR3 protein: CASSKTGTSGDIYNEQFF. CDR3 coding DNA: TGTGCCAGCAGTAAGACCGGGACTAGCGGAGATATCTACAATGAGCAGTTCTTC.

This sequence joins TRBV20-1 and TRBJ1-6; a weak D match, TRBD1 (5 bases). V was trimmed by 1 base and J by 8 bases, leaving 18 bases between them. The CDR3 covers 16 residues. Germline CDR1 is DFQATT and CDR2 is SNEGSKA (reference sequence). The CDR3 sequence is CSARAGGNERDSPLHF. CDR3 bases: TGCAGTGCTAGAGCCGGGGGAAATGAAAGGGATTCACCCCTCCACTTT.

This rearrangement joins TRBV5-6 to TRBJ2-7; D is possibly TRBD1 (6 bases). In germline, CDR1 is SGHDT, CDR2 YYEEEE. The CDR3 has 17 amino acids. With 0 bases removed from V and 2 bases from J, the gap between germline ends came to 18 bases. CDR3 in amino acids: CASSLVSIEGDPYEQYF. The CDR3 DNA reads TGTGCCAGCAGCTTGGTCTCCATAGAGGGGGACCCCTACGAGCAGTACTTC.

This clonotype was picked up many times. The J gene is TRBJ1-3, the V gene TRBV4-1; D call uncertain. The ends were cut back, 1 base at V and 2 bases at J, with 15 bases in the middle. Germline loops: CDR1 MGHRA, CDR2 YSYEKL. This CDR3 has 17 residues. CDR3 nucleotide sequence: TGCGCCAGCAGCCAAGGAAGGACTGTGGGTGCTGGAAACACCATATATTTT. As protein: CASSQGRTVGAGNTIYF.

In this sample, this clonotype turned up a few times. The V gene is TRBV7-9, the J gene TRBJ2-6; D not certain. The germline gives CDR1 SEHNR, CDR2 FQNEAQ (reference sequence). The CDR3 is made up of 17 amino acids. Trimming removed 5 bases from V and 2 bases from J, with 16 bases in between. The CDR3 region has the DNA TGTGCCAGCAGCCCAAGGATCCATCGAACTGGGGCCAACGTCCTGACTTTC. This sequence encodes CASSPRIHRTGANVLTF.

This clonotype was observed at least ten times. The CDR3 protein is CSAKQLNTEAFF. For the CDR3, the DNA is TGCAGTGCGAAACAGCTGAACACTGAAGCTTTCTTT. The rearrangement joins TRBV20-1 to TRBJ1-1, with no clear D. Germline V CDR1 and CDR2: DFQATT, SNEGSKA (reference sequence). Trimming cost V 6 bases and J 0 bases, with 8 bases left between them. The CDR3 runs to 12 residues.

The genes are TRBV12-3 or TRBV12-4 and TRBJ1-1; the D is unclear. Trimming left V 5 bases short and J 11 bases short, with 15 bases between. The CDR3 has 12 amino acids. The CDR3 here is CASSPGSTGAFF. CDR3 coding DNA: TGTGCCAGCAGTCCAGGCAGTACGGGGGCTTTCTTT.

This clonotype was seen at least ten times. This chain joins TRBV6-5 and TRBJ1-6, with 9 positions matching TRBD1. The V and J ends lost 2 bases and 9 bases, in that order; junction bases with no gene match: 5. The CDR3 runs 15 residues. The germline V gene has CDR1 MNHEY and CDR2 SVGAGI. The CDR3 is CASSYTQGASSPLHF. In DNA, the CDR3 is TGTGCCAGCAGTTACACACAGGGGGCGAGTTCACCCCTCCACTTT.

The chain combines TRBV25-1 with TRBJ2-7, with 7 bases aligning to TRBD1. The J segment lost 3 bases and the V segment lost 1 base, leaving 3 bases of the junction unmatched. The germline V gene has CDR1 MGHDK and CDR2 SYGVNS. The CDR3 is 14 amino acids. DNA of the CDR3: TGTGCCAGCAGTGAATGGGCAGGGGGCTACGAGCAGTACTTC. Amino acids: CASSEWAGGYEQYF.